Presented here are 32 T cell receptor beta chains from one specimen sequenced in a study of PD-L1 blockade in urothelial cancer. Profiling relied on immunoSEQ multiplex PCR, and the TCRdb table lists in-frame clones only, not all of them. Of some 35,000 clones in the sample, over 75% are singletons; the top ten hold roughly 7.6%. The source was PBMCs, collected around atezolizumab (anti-PD-L1) treatment. Receptors originate from a man in his 70s with urothelial cancer.

The chain employs TRBV6-4 and TRBJ2-3; 11 bases are shared with TRBD2. CDR3 size: 16 residues. From germline, CDR1 is MRHNA and CDR2 SNTAGT. V lost 3 bases and J lost 6; bases outside the gene matches: 8. In nucleotides, the CDR3 is TGTGCCAGCAGTGAAGGGACTAGCGGCACGGCGGATACGCAGTATTTT. This gives the protein CASSEGTSGTADTQYF.

The chain has TRBV2 and TRBJ2-2, with 7 bases fitting TRBD1. The CDR3 consists of 15 residues. V lost 7 bases and J lost 5; bases outside the gene matches: 10. From germline, CDR1 is SNHLY and CDR2 FYNNEI. The CDR3 here is CASKGGWGVTGELFF. The CDR3 DNA follows: TGTGCCAGCAAAGGGGGCTGGGGAGTGACCGGGGAGCTGTTTTTT.

The chain combines TRBV4-2 with TRBJ2-7; D unclear. Germline assignment: CDR1 LGHNA and CDR2 YNFKEQ. CDR3 length: 15 amino acids. With 0 bases removed from V and 3 bases from J, the gap between germline ends came to 12 bases. The CDR3 loop is CASSQDSENYYEQYF. In DNA form, the CDR3 reads TGTGCCAGCAGCCAAGATTCCGAGAACTACTACGAGCAGTACTTC.

The V and J genes are TRBV18 and TRBJ2-5, with TRBD2 identical over 9 bases. CDR1 and CDR2 (germline): KGHSH, LQKENI. V gave up 1 base and J gave up 5 bases; unmatched junction bases: 2. CDR3 size: 14 residues. CDR3 loop: CASSPLAGDETQYF. CDR3 DNA: TGTGCCAGCTCACCACTAGCGGGAGATGAGACCCAGTACTTC.

A single count supports this clone. The CDR3 bases are TGTGCCAGCAGCTCGACGGGACAGGGGAGGAATGAGCAGTTCTTC. Residues: CASSSTGQGRNEQFF. The chain links TRBV7-2 to TRBJ2-1; the match to TRBD1 covers 10 bases. Germline values: CDR1 SGHTA, CDR2 FQGNSA. The CDR3 has 15 amino acids. V gave up 4 bases and J gave up 7 bases; unmatched junction bases: 7. The full variable domain, with the rest looked up from reference TRBV7-2 and TRBJ2-1, is GAGVSQSPSNKVTEKGKDVELRCDPISGHTALYWYRQSLGQGLEFLIYFQGNSAPDKSGLPSDRFSAERTGGSVSTLTIQRTQQEDSAVYLCASSSTGQGRNEQFFGPGTRLTVL.

The chain has TRBV27 and TRBJ2-7, with TRBD2 matching over 8 bases. V lost 10 bases to trimming and J lost 3 bases; unmatched junction nucleotides: 11. CDR1 is MNHEY, CDR2 SMNVEV, per germline (reference sequence). This CDR3 contains 14 residues. CDR3 in amino acids: CATRREGLNYEQYF. CDR3 coding DNA: TGTGCCACCCGACGGGAGGGACTAAACTACGAGCAGTACTTC.

This clone was counted once. The chain has TRBV19 and TRBJ1-5; TRBD1 aligns across 10 bases. The CDR3 extends over 15 amino acids. Losses at the gene ends were 7 bases for V and 4 bases for J; bases not matched to a gene: 7. Germline lookup yields CDR1 LNHDA and CDR2 SQIVND (reference sequence). CDR3 residues: CASTGTGVLNQPQHF. CDR3 nucleotide sequence: TGTGCCAGTACCGGGACAGGGGTCTTAAATCAGCCCCAGCATTTT.

The chain couples TRBV27 to TRBJ2-3; TRBD2 matches 8 bases. V lost 5 bases and J lost 9; bases outside the gene matches: 4. CDR3 size: 12 residues. Germline V gene sequence: CDR1 MNHEY, CDR2 SMNVEV (reference sequence). The CDR3 loop reads CASSKSGRTQYF. The CDR3, as DNA: TGTGCCAGCAGTAAGAGCGGGAGAACGCAGTATTTT.

This clone was found once. For the CDR3, the DNA is TGTGCCAGCAGTGAAGAAGTCCCTACGAACACCGGGGAGCTGTTTTTT. Protein: CASSEEVPTNTGELFF. The chain carries TRBV2 and TRBJ2-2; D gene unclear. V was pared by 1 base and J by 0 bases, with 9 bases between. The CDR3 is 16 residues long. In germline, CDR1 is SNHLY, CDR2 FYNNEI.

The chain links TRBV29-1 to TRBJ2-1, with TRBD2 as a possible D gene (7 bases). The length of the CDR3 is 15 residues. Germline CDR1 reads SQVTM; CDR2 reads ANQGSEA. V lost 0 bases, J lost 14 bases, and 23 bases lay in between. The CDR3 DNA reads as TGCAGCGTTGAAGAAGGTAGAGGGGGAGGGGTACCGGAGTTCTTC. Its protein product is CSVEEGRGGGVPEFF.

The V call is TRBV28, the J call TRBJ1-2; 7 bases are a match to TRBD1. The ends lost 7 bases at V and 4 bases at J; junction bases unmatched: 9. CDR3 length: 14 amino acids. Germline V gives CDR1 MDHEN, CDR2 SYDVKM. CDR3 DNA: TGTGCCAGCACCTTGTTGGACAGGCCCTATGGCTACACCTTC. This sequence encodes CASTLLDRPYGYTF.

The genes are TRBV19 and TRBJ1-5; D remains unclear. There are 12 residues in the CDR3. Looked up from germline, CDR1 is LNHDA and CDR2 is SQIVND (reference sequence). The V end was cut by 6 bases, the J end by 3 bases, with 6 bases between. The CDR3 DNA reads TGTGCCAGTAGGGCCATCAATCAGCCCCAGCATTTT. Its protein is CASRAINQPQHF.

This rearrangement joins TRBV7-9 to TRBJ1-4; D is undetermined. CDR3 size: 13 residues. Germline lookup yields CDR1 SEHNR and CDR2 FQNEAQ (reference sequence). With 5 bases removed from V and 5 bases from J, the gap between germline ends came to 9 bases. CDR3: CASSPRTNEKLFF. Written as DNA, the CDR3 is TGTGCCAGCAGCCCTAGAACGAATGAAAAACTGTTTTTT. Full variable domain (outside the CDR3, taken from reference TRBV7-9 and TRBJ1-4): DTGVSQNPRHKITKRGQNVTFRCDPISEHNRLYWYRQTLGQGPEFLTYFQNEAQLEKSRLLSDRFSAERPKGSFSTLEIQRTEQGDSAMYLCASSPRTNEKLFFGSGTQLSVL.

The V gene is TRBV10-1, the J gene TRBJ2-1, with a possible D match to TRBD2 (6 bases). Germline values: CDR1 WNHNN, CDR2 SYGVQD (reference sequence). This CDR3 region has 15 residues. Trimming cost V 1 base and J 9 bases, with 16 bases left between them. CDR3 sequence reads: CASSELRGGVSEQFF. CDR3 coding DNA: TGCGCCAGCAGTGAGTTGCGGGGTGGGGTGAGTGAGCAGTTCTTC.

The chain is built from TRBV5-1 and TRBJ2-3; 8 bases fit TRBD2. V was pared by 1 base and J by 1 base, with 2 bases of the junction left unmatched. This CDR3 region has 15 residues. CDR1 and CDR2 from the germline V gene are SGHRS and YFSETQ. CDR3 nucleotides: TGCGCCAGCAGCTTGATCGGGGGGGGCACAGATACGCAGTATTTT. Protein product: CASSLIGGGTDTQYF.

V and J are TRBV6-1 and TRBJ2-1; D might be TRBD2 (6 bases). Trimming removed 1 base at V and 8 bases at J, with 15 bases between. The CDR3 loop spans 15 amino acids. Germline CDR1 reads MNHNS; CDR2 reads SASEGT. CDR3 region: CASSEGGAGMYEQFF. CDR3 nucleotides: TGTGCCAGCAGTGAAGGGGGCGCGGGGATGTATGAGCAGTTCTTC.

This clone was counted once. The CDR3 loop is CASSLLLRQDTQYF. In nucleotides, the CDR3 is TGCGCCAGCAGCTTGTTGCTCAGACAAGATACGCAGTATTTT. The chain links TRBV5-1 to TRBJ2-3; D is undetermined. The CDR3 is 14 residues long. Trimming removed 1 base at V and 5 bases at J, with 11 bases between. Germline V gene lookup returns CDR1 SGHRS and CDR2 YFSETQ.

The chain is built from TRBV11-2 and TRBJ1-5; 9 bases are a match to TRBD1. The V gene end was trimmed by 3 bases and the J gene end by 6 bases; junction bases not matched to a gene: 12. Looked up from germline, CDR1 is SGHAT and CDR2 is FQNNGV. The CDR3 spans 17 residues. CDR3 loop: CASSLGQGPLQAQPQHF. CDR3 bases: TGTGCCAGCAGCTTGGGACAGGGTCCCCTACAGGCTCAGCCCCAGCATTTT.

The V gene is TRBV5-4, the J gene TRBJ1-2, with D tentatively TRBD1 (6 bases). CDR3 length: 14 residues. Per germline, CDR1 SGHNT and CDR2 YYREEE (reference sequence). Trimming took off 4 bases at V and 2 bases at J, with 12 bases between the two ends. The CDR3 is CASSGEGGNYGYTF. CDR3 bases: TGTGCCAGCAGCGGGGAGGGGGGAAACTATGGCTACACCTTC.

In DNA form, the CDR3 reads TGCGCCAGCAGCTTGGAGACAGGGCCACCCTACGAGCAGTACTTC. Residues: CASSLETGPPYEQYF. This chain connects TRBV5-1 to TRBJ2-7; TRBD1 agrees at 7 bases. The CDR3 is made up of 15 amino acids. The germline V gene has CDR1 SGHRS and CDR2 YFSETQ. J gave up 2 bases and V 0 bases, and 5 bases lay outside the gene matches.

The chain recombines TRBV9 with TRBJ2-7; 9 nucleotides line up with TRBD2. The CDR3 has 14 residues. Germline assignment: CDR1 SGDLS and CDR2 YYNGEE. V shed 0 bases and J 9 bases; nucleotides not matched to a gene: 7. CDR3 coding DNA: TGTGCCAGCAGCGTAGATATAGCGGGAGACGTGCAGTACTTC. It is translated as CASSVDIAGDVQYF. Full variable domain (rest looked up from reference TRBV9 and TRBJ2-7): DSGVTQTPKHLITATGQRVTLRCSPRSGDLSVYWYQQSLDQGLQFLIQYYNGEERAKGNILERFSAQQFPDLHSELNLSSLELGDSALYFCASSVDIAGDVQYFGPGTRLTVT.

The chain links TRBV18 to TRBJ2-3; D is possibly TRBD1 (5 bases). This CDR3 spans 17 amino acids. V dropped 4 bases and J dropped 1 base, with 18 bases sitting between them. CDR1 and CDR2 from the germline V gene are KGHSH and LQKENI. CDR3 protein: CASSLMTVFYGTDTQYF. CDR3 DNA: TGTGCCAGCTCACTCATGACAGTGTTCTACGGCACAGATACGCAGTATTTT.

This chain joins TRBV10-1 and TRBJ2-1; 10 bases align to TRBD2. The germline CDR1 and CDR2 sequences are WNHNN and SYGVQD (reference sequence). This CDR3 has 13 residues. Trimming at V came to 3 bases and at J to 10 bases, leaving 3 bases not matched to a gene. CDR3 residues: CASSDRLAGEQFF. The CDR3 bases are TGCGCCAGCAGTGATCGACTAGCGGGCGAGCAGTTCTTC.

The chain recombines TRBV6-5 with TRBJ2-7; TRBD2 is a possible D gene (6 bases). This CDR3 comprises 14 residues. The germline V and J ends were trimmed by 4 bases and 2 bases, with 12 bases remaining between them. The germline gives CDR1 MNHEY, CDR2 SVGAGI. The CDR3 region is CASSSRDLTYEQYF. In DNA, the CDR3 is TGTGCCAGCAGTTCCCGGGACTTAACCTACGAGCAGTACTTC.

The V gene is TRBV6-5, the J gene TRBJ2-3; D call uncertain. Trimming shortened V by 6 bases and J by 6 bases, and 13 bases separated the two germline ends. The germline CDR1 and CDR2 sequences are MNHEY and SVGAGI. There are 13 residues in the CDR3. CDR3 amino acids: CASRVPRSDTQYF. The CDR3 DNA sequence: TGTGCCAGCAGAGTACCGCGTAGTGATACGCAGTATTTT.

This clone was seen only once. The genes are TRBV5-1 and TRBJ1-5; unclear D gene. Trimming removed 3 bases from V and 0 bases from J, with 7 bases in between. Germline CDR1 reads SGHRS; CDR2 reads YFSETQ. CDR3 length: 14 amino acids. The CDR3 DNA is TGCGCCAGCAGCTCCCCAGGTAGCAATCAGCCCCAGCATTTT. It translates to CASSSPGSNQPQHF.

The rearrangement uses TRBV5-1 and TRBJ2-5; TRBD1 is a possible D gene (5 bases). Trimming shortened V by 4 bases and J by 0 bases, and 19 bases separated the two germline ends. This CDR3 has 17 amino acids. Germline V gene sequence: CDR1 SGHRS, CDR2 YFSETQ. CDR3 sequence reads: CASSQPTETANQETQYF. The CDR3 region has the DNA TGCGCCAGCAGCCAACCCACCGAGACAGCCAACCAAGAGACCCAGTACTTC.

This chain uses TRBV7-8 with TRBJ2-2; TRBD2 matches 8 bases. The CDR3 extends over 16 amino acids. V trimming: 2 bases; J trimming: 4 bases; junction bases outside the gene matches: 6. Germline assignment: CDR1 SGHVS and CDR2 FQNEAQ. CDR3 nucleotides: TGTGCCAGCAGCTTAAGAGCGGGAGTGACCACCGGGGAGCTGTTTTTT. Its protein is CASSLRAGVTTGELFF.

The genes are TRBV5-1 and TRBJ2-1, with TRBD2 matching over 7 bases. Germline trimming cut 7 bases from V and 4 bases from J; bases unmatched to any gene: 14. In germline, CDR1 is SGHRS, CDR2 YFSETQ. This CDR3 has 16 amino acids. CDR3 coding DNA: TGCGCCAGCTCCCCCCTCGTTGGGGGGGAGTACAATGAGCAGTTCTTC. Translating it yields CASSPLVGGEYNEQFF.

V usage is TRBV15 and J usage is TRBJ2-7; the match to TRBD1 covers 7 bases. The CDR3 totals 13 residues. CDR1 is LNHNV and CDR2 is YYDKDF in the germline V gene (reference sequence). J was trimmed by 2 bases and V by 9 bases; bases with no gene match: 7. The DNA of the CDR3 is TGTGCCACTCAGGACAGGCTAGCCTACGAGCAGTACTTC. Translated, it gives CATQDRLAYEQYF.

This CDR3 reads CASGLGNREMNGYTF. CDR3 sequence (DNA): TGTGCTAGTGGTTTGGGGAACAGGGAAATGAATGGCTACACCTTC. The gene calls are TRBV12-5 and TRBJ1-2, with D possibly matching TRBD1 (6 bases). The V end was cut by 1 base, the J end by 6 bases, with 15 bases between. Germline V lookup: CDR1 LGHNT, CDR2 FRNRAP. The CDR3 extends over 15 amino acids. The entire variable domain, with the rest obtained from reference TRBV12-5 and TRBJ1-2, is as follows: DARVTQTPRHKVTEMGQEVTMRCQPILGHNTVFWYRQTMMQGLELLAYFRNRAPLDDSGMPKDRFSAEMPDATLATLKIQPSEPRDSAVYFCASGLGNREMNGYTFGSGTRLTVV.

The chain's CDR3 is CASSQGQVLNEKLFF. The CDR3, as DNA: TGCGCCAGCAGCCAAGGACAGGTGCTAAATGAAAAACTGTTTTTT. The V gene is TRBV4-1, the J gene TRBJ1-4; possibly TRBD1 for D (6 bases). Per germline, CDR1 MGHRA and CDR2 YSYEKL. The CDR3 is made up of 15 amino acids. V lost 1 base to trimming and J lost 5 bases, with 11 bases between them.